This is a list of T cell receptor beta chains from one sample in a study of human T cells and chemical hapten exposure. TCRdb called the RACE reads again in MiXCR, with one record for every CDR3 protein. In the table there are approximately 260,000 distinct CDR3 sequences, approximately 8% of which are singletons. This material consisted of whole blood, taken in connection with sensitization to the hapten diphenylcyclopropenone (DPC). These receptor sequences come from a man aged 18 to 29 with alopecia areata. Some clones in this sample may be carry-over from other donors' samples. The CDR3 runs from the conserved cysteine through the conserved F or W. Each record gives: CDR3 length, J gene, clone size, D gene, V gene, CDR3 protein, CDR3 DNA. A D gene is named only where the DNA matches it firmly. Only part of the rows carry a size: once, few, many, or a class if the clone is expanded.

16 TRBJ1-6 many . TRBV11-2 CASSLDLATIGSPLHF TGTGCCAGCAGCTTAGATTTGGCAACGATCGGTTCACCCCTCCACTTT
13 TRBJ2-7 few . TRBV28 CASRPNRAYEQYF TGTGCCAGCAGACCCAACAGGGCCTACGAGCAGTACTTC
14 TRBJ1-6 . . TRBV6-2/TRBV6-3 CASSGNTDNSPLHF TGTGCCAGCAGTGGGAACACGGATAATTCACCCCTCCACTTT
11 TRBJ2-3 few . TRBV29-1 CSVKETDTQYF TGCAGCGTAAAGGAGACAGATACGCAGTATTTT
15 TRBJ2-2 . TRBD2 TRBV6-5 CASSYSGGAGGELFF TGTGCCAGCAGTTACTCCGGGGGGGCCGGCGGGGAGCTGTTTTTT
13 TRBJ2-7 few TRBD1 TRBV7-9 CASSSPQGFEQYF TGTGCCAGCAGCTCGCCACAGGGGTTCGAGCAGTACTTC
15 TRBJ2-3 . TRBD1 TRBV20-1 CSANRQGVFADTQYF TGCAGTGCCAACCGACAGGGGGTCTTTGCAGATACGCAGTATTTT
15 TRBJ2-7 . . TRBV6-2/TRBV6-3 CASIDRPTAAYEQYF TGTGCCAGCATAGATCGGCCGACAGCAGCCTACGAGCAGTACTTC
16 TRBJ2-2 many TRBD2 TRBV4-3 CASSQGFSGGTGELFF TGCGCCAGCAGCCAAGGGTTTAGCGGGGGGACCGGGGAGCTGTTTTTT
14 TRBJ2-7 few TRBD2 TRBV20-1 CSARDPSGAHEQYF TGCAGTGCTAGAGATCCCAGCGGGGCCCACGAGCAGTACTTC
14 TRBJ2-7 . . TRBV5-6 CASSLVSPSYEQYF TGTGCCAGCAGCTTGGTGTCACCTTCCTACGAGCAGTACTTC
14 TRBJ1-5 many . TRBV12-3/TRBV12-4 CASSSVTGNQPQHF TGTGCCAGCAGTTCGGTAACAGGTAATCAGCCCCAGCATTTT
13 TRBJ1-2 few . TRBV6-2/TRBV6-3 CASSYVRGDGYTF TGTGCCAGCAGTTACGTCCGGGGAGATGGCTACACCTTC
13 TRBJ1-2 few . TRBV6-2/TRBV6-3 CASSYSWARGYTF TGTGCCAGCAGTTACTCCTGGGCCCGGGGCTACACCTTC
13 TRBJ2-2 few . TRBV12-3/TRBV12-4 CASSLAGVGELFF TGTGCCAGCAGTTTAGCAGGGGTCGGGGAGCTGTTTTTT
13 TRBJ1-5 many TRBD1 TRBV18 CASSGTEDQPQHF TGTGCCAGCTCCGGGACAGAGGATCAGCCCCAGCATTTT
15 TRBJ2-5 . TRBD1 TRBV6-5 CASSYPGQAQETQYF TGTGCCAGCAGTTACCCGGGACAGGCCCAAGAGACCCAGTACTTC
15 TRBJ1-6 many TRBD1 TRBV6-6 CASSYDRTGSSPLHF TGTGCCAGCAGTTACGATCGGACAGGGAGTTCACCCCTCCACTTT
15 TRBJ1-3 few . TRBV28 CASSFPRDSGNTIYF TGTGCCAGCAGTTTTCCCCGCGACTCCGGAAACACCATATATTTT